The entry that follows covers one T cell receptor beta chain sequence. Its specificity is unknown. Measured with immunoSEQ multiplex PCR; TCRdb has only the in-frame clones, and not every one. The sample yields 95,000 to 150,000 clones, 88% seen once. The record originates from a study of T cell responses to AZD1222 COVID-19 vaccine. Overall study findings and caveats: The sample set comprised mostly white British donors with more females, and clonal diversity was possibly underestimated.

The ends lost 2 bases at V and 7 bases at J; junction bases unmatched: 12. The CDR3 totals 17 residues. Germline V gene sequence: CDR1 SGHDT, CDR2 YYEEEE. The chain is built from TRBV5-6 and TRBJ2-1; 10 nucleotides agree with TRBD2. The sequence came from an adult in good health. This material consisted of peripheral blood, taken on day 0 of AZD1222 vaccination. The chain's CDR3 is CASSFRALAGMGNEQFF. The CDR3, as DNA: TGTGCCAGCAGCTTTCGGGCACTAGCGGGAATGGGAAATGAGCAGTTCTTC.